These T cell receptor beta chains were read from a single sample in a study of shared clonotypes between healthy human individuals. Clones were sequenced by immunoSEQ multiplex PCR, and TCRdb holds only the in-frame ones, with some missing. The sample contains some 1,100,000 clones, roughly 74% of which appear only once. Sequences were obtained from memory CD4+ T cells from PBMCs. The source is a man aged 18 to 29 in good health. Some clones in this sample may be carry-over from other donors' samples. CDR3s include the opening cysteine and the closing phenylalanine or tryptophan. Fields, in order: D gene, clone size, V gene, J gene, CDR3 protein, CDR3 DNA. The D gene is left open where the match is weak. Not every row has a clone size; where given, it reads once, few, many or a size class.

NA	NA	TRBV28	TRBJ1-1	CASSRTWAPTEAFF	TGTGCCAGCAGTCGTACGTGGGCGCCCACTGAAGCTTTCTTT
NA	NA	TRBV5-1	TRBJ1-5	CASSPDNPNQPQHF	TGCGCCAGCAGCCCTGACAATCCCAATCAGCCCCAGCATTTT
NA	NA	TRBV7-2	TRBJ2-2	CASSQSRAVGELFF	TGTGCCAGCAGTCAATCCCGGGCGGTCGGGGAGCTGTTTTTT
NA	NA	TRBV5-1	TRBJ1-2	CASSSRQREGYTF	TGCGCCAGCAGCTCCCGACAGAGGGAAGGCTACACCTTC
TRBD2	NA	TRBV19	TRBJ2-1	CASSIYSGSYYNEQFF	TGTGCCAGTAGTATTTATAGCGGGAGTTACTACAATGAGCAGTTCTTC
NA	NA	TRBV27	TRBJ1-2	CASSTQGAGYTF	TGTGCCAGCAGTACCCAAGGGGCGGGCTACACCTTC
NA	NA	TRBV18	TRBJ2-7	CASSPTGYEQYF	TGTGCCAGCTCACCAACAGGATACGAGCAGTACTTC
NA	NA	TRBV7-3	TRBJ2-3	CASSPQGLKDTQYF	TGTGCCAGCAGCCCCCAGGGGTTAAAGGATACGCAGTATTTT
NA	NA	TRBV27	TRBJ2-7	CASSLLGEQYF	TGTGCCAGCAGCCTCCTCGGGGAGCAGTACTTC
TRBD2	NA	TRBV5-4	TRBJ2-3	CASSLLGGGTDTQYF	TGTGCCAGCAGCTTGTTGGGGGGGGGCACAGATACGCAGTATTTT
NA	NA	TRBV7-3	TRBJ1-2	CASSLNQGTVDGYTF	TGTGCCAGCAGCTTAAATCAGGGGACGGTGGATGGCTACACCTTC
NA	NA	TRBV7-6	TRBJ2-5	CASTPGGTQETQYF	TGTGCCAGCACCCCGGGCGGGACCCAAGAGACCCAGTACTTC
NA	once	TRBV7-2	TRBJ2-7	CASSPRTLYEQYF	TGTGCCAGCAGCCCCCGGACCCTTTACGAGCAGTACTTC
TRBD1	NA	TRBV5-6	TRBJ2-7	CASSLHRGIYEQYF	TGTGCCAGCAGCTTGCACAGGGGGATATACGAGCAGTACTTC
NA	NA	TRBV7-9	TRBJ2-5	CASSLAGPPGTQYF	TGTGCCAGCAGCTTAGCCGGCCCCCCTGGGACCCAGTACTTC
NA	NA	TRBV7-9	TRBJ2-7	CASSQTPAGGYEQYF	TGTGCCAGCAGCCAAACCCCTGCAGGCGGGTACGAGCAGTACTTC
NA	once	TRBV10-3	TRBJ2-5	CAISEATANSQETQYF	TGTGCCATCAGTGAGGCGACCGCGAATTCCCAAGAGACCCAGTACTTC
NA	NA	TRBV5-4	TRBJ2-1	CASSYPRAGSYNEQFF	TGTGCCAGCAGCTACCCCCGGGCGGGCTCCTACAATGAGCAGTTCTTC
TRBD2	NA	TRBV5-8	TRBJ2-7	CASSLVAGDFEQYF	TGTGCCAGCAGCTTGGTGGCGGGAGACTTCGAGCAGTACTTC
TRBD1	NA	TRBV6-6	TRBJ1-1	CASGNRGPGTEAFF	TGTGCCAGCGGAAACAGGGGGCCAGGCACTGAAGCTTTCTTT
TRBD1	few	TRBV6-6	TRBJ2-7	CASSYGGTGEYEQYF	TGTGCCAGCAGTTACGGAGGGACAGGGGAGTACGAGCAGTACTTC
NA	once	TRBV28	TRBJ1-3	CASSFFGGVSGNTIYF	TGTGCCAGCAGTTTCTTCGGGGGTGTCTCTGGAAACACCATATATTTT
NA	once	TRBV5-1	TRBJ2-3	CASSLAGQGDTQYF	TGCGCCAGCAGCTTAGCGGGCCAAGGAGATACGCAGTATTTT
NA	NA	TRBV18	TRBJ1-4	CASSPTTNEKLFF	TGTGCCAGCTCACCAACAACTAATGAAAAACTGTTTTTT
TRBD2	NA	TRBV11-2	TRBJ2-7	CASSSLEGGRSREQYF	TGTGCCAGCAGCTCCCTTGAGGGAGGGAGGTCGAGGGAGCAGTACTTC
NA	NA	TRBV18	TRBJ2-7	CASSTTGGTGRSEQYF	TGTGCCAGCTCTACGACCGGCGGCACAGGGAGAAGCGAGCAGTACTTC
NA	few	TRBV5-1	TRBJ2-4	CASSPGRIWVENIQYF	TGCGCCAGCAGCCCGGGACGTATTTGGGTGGAGAACATTCAGTACTTC
NA	NA	TRBV7-2	TRBJ2-7	CASSLALVESYEQYF	TGTGCCAGCAGCTTAGCCTTAGTGGAGTCCTACGAGCAGTACTTC
NA	NA	TRBV5-4	TRBJ2-5	CASSLNAGRETQYF	TGTGCCAGCAGCTTGAATGCGGGGAGAGAGACCCAGTACTTC
TRBD1	NA	TRBV5-1	TRBJ1-2	CASSPDYRGNYGYTF	TGCGCCAGCAGCCCCGATTACAGGGGGAACTATGGCTACACCTTC
NA	NA	TRBV6-4	TRBJ2-4	CASSDGVILAKNIQYF	TGTGCCAGCAGTGACGGGGTAATTCTAGCCAAAAACATTCAGTACTTC
NA	NA	TRBV5-6	TRBJ1-1	CASSFLEGTEAFF	TGTGCCAGCAGCTTTCTCGAGGGCACTGAAGCTTTCTTT
NA	many	TRBV7-6	TRBJ2-7	CASSPGLSSYEQYF	TGTGCCAGCAGCCCCGGACTATCTTCTTACGAGCAGTACTTC
NA	NA	TRBV7-8	TRBJ2-4	CASSFGGTKNIQYF	TGTGCCAGCAGCTTCGGGGGAACCAAAAACATTCAGTACTTC
TRBD1	NA	TRBV7-9	TRBJ2-5	CASSFRDSQETQYF	TGTGCCAGCAGCTTCCGGGACAGCCAAGAGACCCAGTACTTC
NA	NA	TRBV19	TRBJ2-7	CASSRTAF	TGTGCCAGTAGTAGGACAGCGTTC
NA	NA	TRBV5-1	TRBJ2-3	CASSAGHSSTDTQYF	TGCGCCAGCAGCGCGGGACACTCAAGCACAGATACGCAGTATTTT
NA	NA	TRBV21-1	TRBJ2-3	CASSNRLAGGSSTDTQYF	TGTGCCAGCAGCAACCGACTAGCGGGAGGGTCTAGCACAGATACGCAGTATTTT
TRBD2	NA	TRBV18	TRBJ2-7	CASSNIAGENEQYF	TGTGCCAGCTCAAATATAGCGGGAGAAAACGAGCAGTACTTC
NA	NA	TRBV21-1	TRBJ2-3	CASTQMARGGTDTQYF	TGTGCCAGCACCCAGATGGCCAGGGGTGGGACAGATACGCAGTATTTT
NA	once	TRBV5-4	TRBJ1-6	CASSLAQGNSPLHF	TGTGCCAGCAGCTTGGCCCAGGGCAATTCACCCCTCCACTTT
NA	NA	TRBV27	TRBJ2-4	CASSLSAGADSKNIQYF	TGTGCCAGCAGTTTATCGGCGGGGGCGGATTCCAAAAACATTCAGTACTTC
TRBD2	NA	TRBV27	TRBJ2-1	CASSRGTSGNNEQFF	TGTGCCAGCAGCCGCGGGACTAGCGGGAACAATGAGCAGTTCTTC
TRBD1	few	TRBV19	TRBJ1-4	CASSRTGVEKLFF	TGTGCCAGTAGCAGGACAGGGGTTGAAAAACTGTTTTTT
TRBD1	once	TRBV15	TRBJ2-5	CATTDGKDRELETQYF	TGTGCCACCACCGATGGAAAGGACAGGGAGTTAGAGACCCAGTACTTC
NA	NA	TRBV28	TRBJ2-5	CASRLGAETQYF	TGTGCCAGCAGGCTGGGGGCGGAGACCCAGTACTTC
NA	NA	TRBV7-9	TRBJ2-3	CASSFWGRADTQYF	TGTGCCAGCAGCTTTTGGGGGCGCGCAGATACGCAGTATTTT
TRBD1	NA	TRBV5-4	TRBJ1-2	CASSVDRGEAGYTF	TGTGCCAGCAGCGTTGACAGGGGAGAGGCTGGCTACACCTTC
NA	NA	TRBV2	TRBJ2-3	CASRYATKDTQYF	TGTGCCAGCCGTTATGCGACGAAAGATACGCAGTATTTT
NA	NA	TRBV28	TRBJ1-5	CASSSGGAGQPQHF	TGTGCCAGCAGTAGCGGGGGGGCCGGTCAGCCCCAGCATTTT
NA	many	TRBV29-1	TRBJ2-2	CSVAGNTGELFF	TGCAGCGTTGCAGGAAACACCGGGGAGCTGTTTTTT
NA	NA	TRBV5-4	TRBJ2-2	CASRPRGVENNGELFF	TGTGCCAGCCGCCCTAGGGGGGTGGAAAACAACGGGGAGCTGTTTTTT
TRBD2	once	TRBV28	TRBJ2-7	CASSLGGSPGGYLAGVQYF	TGTGCCAGCAGTTTGGGTGGCAGCCCCGGGGGATATCTCGCGGGGGTGCAGTACTTC
NA	few	TRBV20-1	TRBJ2-1	CSAGGFVKQFF	TGCAGTGCTGGGGGCTTTGTGAAGCAGTTCTTC
NA	once	TRBV7-8	TRBJ2-3	CASSPNTDTQYF	TGTGCCAGCAGCCCGAATACAGATACGCAGTATTTT
NA	NA	TRBV2	TRBJ2-2	CASSELPTGELFF	TGTGCCAGCAGTGAACTCCCCACCGGGGAGCTGTTTTTT
TRBD1	NA	TRBV27	TRBJ1-2	CASSLFPTGADYGYTF	TGTGCCAGCAGTTTATTCCCGACAGGGGCAGACTATGGCTACACCTTC